The 30 T cell receptor beta chains presented below share a single source sample, sequenced in a study of cytomegalovirus exposure and HLA in healthy donors. Primers included in the PCR were 60 Vbeta and 13 Jbeta primers. Here immunoSEQ multiplex PCR was the method, and the copy in TCRdb shows in-frame clones only, minus some. The table lists about 130,000 clones, 84% of them singletons, with 2.5% to 3.5% in the top ten. Sequenced: PBMCs. These TCRs come from a young woman in good health and CMV-seropositive.

The chain combines TRBV7-9 with TRBJ1-6; D not certain. Trimming took off 7 bases at V and 0 bases at J, with 13 bases between the two ends. Germline loops: CDR1 SEHNR, CDR2 FQNEAQ (reference sequence). This CDR3 contains 16 residues. CDR3 sequence: CASTRTGSSYNSPLHF. In DNA form, the CDR3 reads TGTGCCAGCACCAGGACGGGGAGCTCCTATAATTCACCCCTCCACTTT. Using reference TRBV7-9 and TRBJ1-6 for the parts outside the CDR3, the full variable domain is DTGVSQNPRHKITKRGQNVTFRCDPISEHNRLYWYRQTLGQGPEFLTYFQNEAQLEKSRLLSDRFSAERPKGSFSTLEIQRTEQGDSAMYLCASTRTGSSYNSPLHFGNGTRLTVT.

This sequence joins TRBV19 and TRBJ1-6, with 8 bases fitting TRBD1. From germline, CDR1 is LNHDA and CDR2 SQIVND (reference sequence). The CDR3 has 14 residues. The V gene end was trimmed by 3 bases and the J gene end by 6 bases; junction bases not matched to a gene: 1. The CDR3 region is CASSMDRANSPLHF. CDR3 sequence (DNA): TGTGCCAGTAGTATGGACAGGGCTAATTCACCCCTCCACTTT.

This chain links TRBV7-9 with TRBJ2-7; TRBD1 aligns across 9 bases. Losses at the gene ends were 5 bases for V and 5 bases for J; bases not matched to a gene: 13. Germline V gene sequence: CDR1 SEHNR, CDR2 FQNEAQ (reference sequence). The CDR3 is 16 residues long. The CDR3 sequence: CASSNLIRQGVDEQYF. For the CDR3, the DNA is TGTGCCAGCAGCAACTTAATCAGACAGGGGGTGGACGAGCAGTACTTC.

This chain joins TRBV28 and TRBJ2-7; the D is unclear. Germline CDR1 reads MDHEN; CDR2 reads SYDVKM. The ends were cut back, 3 bases at V and 1 base at J, with 13 bases in the middle. This CDR3 has 15 amino acids. As DNA, the CDR3 is TGTGCCAGCAGTTTTCGCGGCGTTCTGTCCTACGAGCAGTACTTC. It is translated as CASSFRGVLSYEQYF.

The rearrangement joins TRBV2 to TRBJ2-3, with 7 bases that match TRBD2. CDR1 is SNHLY, CDR2 FYNNEI, per germline. The CDR3 is made up of 16 amino acids. Trimming cost V 1 base and J 2 bases; bases outside gene matches: 6. This CDR3 is CASSEGLARDTDTQYF. CDR3 bases: TGTGCCAGCAGTGAAGGACTAGCTAGGGACACAGATACGCAGTATTTT.

The chain carries TRBV6-5 and TRBJ2-5, with 11 bases fitting TRBD2. The CDR3 has 15 amino acids. J was trimmed by 5 bases and V by 6 bases; bases with no gene match: 8. Germline CDR1 reads MNHEY; CDR2 reads SVGAGI. CDR3 residues: CASSLLAGGGETQYF. The DNA of the CDR3 is TGTGCCAGCAGCCTCCTAGCGGGGGGAGGGGAGACCCAGTACTTC.

V gene TRBV6-1 combines with J gene TRBJ2-3, with D unresolved. The V and J ends lost 6 bases and 3 bases respectively, with 7 bases between them. CDR1 and CDR2 from the germline V gene are MNHNS and SASEGT. The CDR3 length is 12 residues. CDR3 nucleotide sequence: TGTGCCAGCAGCCCCGGGACAGATACGCAGTATTTT. This translates into CASSPGTDTQYF.

J is TRBJ2-7 and V is TRBV5-6; D gene unclear. V was trimmed by 1 base and J by 0 bases, leaving 11 bases between them. The germline gives CDR1 SGHDT, CDR2 YYEEEE. The CDR3 totals 15 residues. This CDR3 is CASSLLQDLSYEQYF. The DNA for the CDR3 is TGTGCCAGCAGCTTGTTGCAGGATCTCTCCTACGAGCAGTACTTC.

The CDR3: CASSLSGANTDTQYF. The CDR3 nucleotides read TGTGCCAGCAGCCTTAGCGGGGCCAACACAGATACGCAGTATTTT. The chain links TRBV7-3 to TRBJ2-3; TRBD2 aligns across 8 bases. V dropped 5 bases and J dropped 2; count of bases not matched to a gene: 6. CDR3 length: 15 amino acids. CDR1 is SGHTA and CDR2 is FQGTGA in the germline V gene.

The rearrangement joins TRBV29-1 to TRBJ2-2; D not resolved. V was cut by 4 bases and J by 7 bases, with 7 bases left in between. Germline V gives CDR1 SQVTM, CDR2 ANQGSEA. The CDR3 length is 11 residues. CDR3 DNA: TGCAGCGTTGCGCAGGTCGGGGAGCTGTTTTTT. It encodes CSVAQVGELFF.

J is TRBJ2-5 and V is TRBV2, with TRBD2 matching 12 bases. J was trimmed by 6 bases and V by 4 bases; bases with no gene match: 6. CDR3 length equals 15 residues. CDR1 and CDR2 (germline): SNHLY, FYNNEI. The chain's CDR3 is CASSGPSGGAKTQYF. The DNA of the CDR3 is TGTGCCAGCAGTGGACCTAGCGGGGGGGCAAAGACCCAGTACTTC.

This rearrangement joins TRBV4-1 to TRBJ2-7, with 10 bases lining up with TRBD1. The CDR3 is made up of 15 amino acids. The germline CDR1 and CDR2 sequences are MGHRA and YSYEKL. Trimming at V came to 3 bases and at J to 0 bases, leaving 2 bases not matched to a gene. The CDR3 coding sequence is TGCGCCAGCAGCCATCGGACAGGGGGCTCCTACGAGCAGTACTTC. This sequence encodes CASSHRTGGSYEQYF.

The table lists this clone with a count of one. V gene TRBV6-1 combines with J gene TRBJ2-7, with D perhaps TRBD1 (5 bases). Germline V gene data show CDR1 as MNHNS and CDR2 as SASEGT. Trimming cost V 5 bases and J 1 base, with 9 bases left between them. The CDR3 has 13 residues. In nucleotides, the CDR3 is TGTGCCAGCAGTATCAGACAGTCCTACGAGCAGTACTTC. Its protein is CASSIRQSYEQYF.

The chain recombines TRBV5-4 with TRBJ2-1; D unclear. V lost 3 bases, J lost 0 bases, and 13 bases lay in between. Germline CDR1 and CDR2: SGHNT and YYREEE (reference sequence). This CDR3 spans 16 amino acids. CDR3 DNA: TGTGCCAGCAGCTCCCTGAGCCTGAGCTCCTACAATGAGCAGTTCTTC. Protein product: CASSSLSLSSYNEQFF.

This chain connects TRBV9 to TRBJ1-2; 7 bases match TRBD1. The CDR3 extends over 13 amino acids. CDR1 and CDR2 from the germline V gene are SGDLS and YYNGEE. Trimming removed 3 bases from V and 8 bases from J; junction bases left unmatched: 7. The CDR3 loop is CASSARTGEGYTF. DNA of the CDR3: TGTGCCAGCAGCGCCCGCACAGGGGAGGGCTACACCTTC.

The chain links TRBV28 to TRBJ2-7; D is perhaps TRBD1 (5 bases). The length of the CDR3 is 14 residues. Germline values: CDR1 MDHEN, CDR2 SYDVKM. The V end lost 6 bases, the J end lost 2 bases, and 14 bases lay between the germline ends. As DNA, the CDR3 is TGTGCCAGCAGGGGCCAGGGTCTCACCTACGAGCAGTACTTC. Its protein is CASRGQGLTYEQYF.

This chain joins TRBV7-3 and TRBJ2-7; 7 nucleotides match TRBD2. This CDR3 is built from 15 residues. The junction had 10 bases not matched to a gene; V was cut back by 5 bases and J by 3 bases. In germline, CDR1 is SGHTA, CDR2 FQGTGA. This CDR3 reads CASSPGGGGSYEQYF. The DNA for the CDR3 is TGTGCCAGCAGCCCCGGAGGCGGGGGAAGCTACGAGCAGTACTTC.

This clone has a handful of counts. The rearrangement links TRBV29-1 to TRBJ2-5; TRBD2 might be the D (6 bases). The length of the CDR3 is 12 residues. With 4 bases removed from V and 5 bases from J, the gap between germline ends came to 11 bases. Germline loops: CDR1 SQVTM, CDR2 ANQGSEA. CDR3 in amino acids: CSVVREEETQYF. CDR3 coding DNA: TGCAGCGTTGTCAGGGAGGAGGAGACCCAGTACTTC. The whole variable domain, filled in from reference TRBV29-1 and TRBJ2-5, reads SAVISQKPSRDICQRGTSLTIQCQVDSQVTMMFWYRQQPGQSLTLIATANQGSEATYESGFVIDKFPISRPNLTFSTLTVSNMSPEDSSIYLCSVVREEETQYFGPGTRLLVL.

The chain combines TRBV30 with TRBJ2-7, with TRBD1 identical over 9 bases. Germline V CDR1 and CDR2: GTSNPN, SVGIG (reference sequence). Trimming cost V 3 bases and J 5 bases; bases outside gene matches: 8. The CDR3 runs 14 residues. The CDR3 DNA reads as TGTGCCTGGAGATTTCCGGGACAGGGCAACGAGCAGTACTTC. This gives the protein CAWRFPGQGNEQYF.

The CDR3 bases are TGTGCCAGCAGCCCCTCCCAGGGGGGAAGCGAAAAACTGTTTTTT. This encodes CASSPSQGGSEKLFF. V gene TRBV5-4 combines with J gene TRBJ1-4, with 7 bases matching TRBD1. Unmatched junction bases numbered 11, after V lost 4 bases and J lost 8 bases. This CDR3 has 15 amino acids. CDR1 and CDR2 from the germline V gene are SGHNT and YYREEE (reference sequence).

The CDR3 sequence: CASHLAGRTDTQYF. In DNA form, the CDR3 reads TGTGCCAGCCACCTAGCGGGACGCACAGATACGCAGTATTTT. The chain uses TRBV19 and TRBJ2-3; 9 bases are a match to TRBD2. The CDR3 is 14 amino acids. CDR1 is LNHDA and CDR2 is SQIVND in the germline V gene (reference sequence). J lost 1 base, V lost 9 bases, and 5 bases had no gene match.

V gene TRBV11-2 combines with J gene TRBJ1-3, with TRBD1 matching 8 bases. Germline V CDR1 and CDR2: SGHAT, FQNNGV. The junction had 3 bases not matched to a gene; V was cut back by 5 bases and J by 3 bases. The length of the CDR3 is 14 residues. CDR3 amino acids: CASSQDRGGNTIYF. The DNA for the CDR3 is TGTGCCAGCAGCCAAGACAGGGGTGGAAACACCATATATTTT.

The chain combines TRBV9 with TRBJ2-7, with TRBD1 as a possible D gene (6 bases). V lost 0 bases to trimming and J lost 5 bases, with 12 bases between them. Germline V CDR1 and CDR2: SGDLS, YYNGEE. There are 14 residues in the CDR3. The CDR3 DNA reads TGTGCCAGCAGCGTAGCAGGGGCTCGTGACGAGCAGTACTTC. This translates into CASSVAGARDEQYF.

This clone was picked up one time. The V gene is TRBV6-6, the J gene TRBJ2-7; no reliable D call. The CDR3 has 13 residues. V was pared by 5 bases and J by 2 bases, with 10 bases between. Germline V CDR1 and CDR2: MNHNY, SVGAGI (reference sequence). CDR3 region: CASSLEVTYEQYF. The CDR3 DNA reads TGTGCCAGCAGTCTTGAGGTTACCTACGAGCAGTACTTC.

In this sample, this clone turned up a few times. The CDR3 DNA reads as TGTGCCAGCAGCCTTCCAGGTACCTACGAGCAGTACTTC. Translating gives CASSLPGTYEQYF. The chain uses TRBV14 and TRBJ2-7; D is unresolved. Germline CDR1 is SGHDN and CDR2 is FVKESK. The CDR3 extends over 13 amino acids. Deletions cut 4 bases from V and 2 bases from J, with 9 bases between.

The J gene is TRBJ2-3, the V gene TRBV11-2; TRBD2 might be the D (5 bases). The CDR3 consists of 13 residues. Trimming took 5 bases from V and 6 from J, leaving 12 bases between them. The germline CDR1 and CDR2 sequences are SGHAT and FQNNGV. The CDR3 here is CASSLTIWDTQYF. The CDR3 region has the DNA TGTGCCAGCAGCCTGACTATTTGGGATACGCAGTATTTT.

The chain uses TRBV18 and TRBJ2-3; 8 bases are a match to TRBD2. Trimming at V came to 2 bases and at J to 3 bases, leaving 1 base not matched to a gene. The CDR3 contains 14 residues. Germline V gene lookup returns CDR1 KGHSH and CDR2 LQKENI. The CDR3 is CASSPGGGTDTQYF. In nucleotides, the CDR3 is TGTGCCAGCTCACCAGGCGGGGGGACAGATACGCAGTATTTT.

This chain uses TRBV5-4 with TRBJ2-3; a weak D match, TRBD2 (7 bases). The CDR3 is 16 amino acids. CDR1 and CDR2 from the germline V gene are SGHNT and YYREEE (reference sequence). V lost 3 bases and J lost 0, with 14 bases in between. CDR3 DNA: TGTGCCAGCAGCTGGGGGGGAGGGGGGAGCACAGATACGCAGTATTTT. This translates into CASSWGGGGSTDTQYF.

The rearrangement uses TRBV2 and TRBJ2-3, with D unresolved. The CDR3 length is 12 residues. The germline V and J ends were trimmed by 7 bases and 4 bases, with 9 bases remaining between them. Germline V CDR1 and CDR2: SNHLY, FYNNEI. The chain's CDR3 is CASNRLADTQYF. The CDR3 DNA follows: TGTGCCAGCAACCGTCTAGCAGATACGCAGTATTTT.

This chain links TRBV4-1 with TRBJ2-1, with D perhaps matching TRBD2 (6 bases). V was cut by 3 bases and J by 6 bases, with 21 bases left in between. The CDR3 is 17 amino acids. The germline CDR1 and CDR2 sequences are MGHRA and YSYEKL. The CDR3 sequence is CASSQPNLPGLLNEQFF. The CDR3 nucleotides read TGCGCCAGCAGCCAGCCAAATTTACCGGGACTTCTCAATGAGCAGTTCTTC.